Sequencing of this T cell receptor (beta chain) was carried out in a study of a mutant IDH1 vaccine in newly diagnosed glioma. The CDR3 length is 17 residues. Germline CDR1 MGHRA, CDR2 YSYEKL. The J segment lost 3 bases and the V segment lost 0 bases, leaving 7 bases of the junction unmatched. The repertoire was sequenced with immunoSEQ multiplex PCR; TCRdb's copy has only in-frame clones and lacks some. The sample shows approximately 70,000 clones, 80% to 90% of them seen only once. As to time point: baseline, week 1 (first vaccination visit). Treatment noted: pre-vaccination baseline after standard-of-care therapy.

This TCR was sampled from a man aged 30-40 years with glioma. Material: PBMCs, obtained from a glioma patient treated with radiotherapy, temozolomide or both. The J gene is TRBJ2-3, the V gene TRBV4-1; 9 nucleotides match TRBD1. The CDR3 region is CASSQDQGTGITDTQYF. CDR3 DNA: TGCGCCAGCAGCCAAGATCAAGGGACAGGGATAACAGATACGCAGTATTTT.